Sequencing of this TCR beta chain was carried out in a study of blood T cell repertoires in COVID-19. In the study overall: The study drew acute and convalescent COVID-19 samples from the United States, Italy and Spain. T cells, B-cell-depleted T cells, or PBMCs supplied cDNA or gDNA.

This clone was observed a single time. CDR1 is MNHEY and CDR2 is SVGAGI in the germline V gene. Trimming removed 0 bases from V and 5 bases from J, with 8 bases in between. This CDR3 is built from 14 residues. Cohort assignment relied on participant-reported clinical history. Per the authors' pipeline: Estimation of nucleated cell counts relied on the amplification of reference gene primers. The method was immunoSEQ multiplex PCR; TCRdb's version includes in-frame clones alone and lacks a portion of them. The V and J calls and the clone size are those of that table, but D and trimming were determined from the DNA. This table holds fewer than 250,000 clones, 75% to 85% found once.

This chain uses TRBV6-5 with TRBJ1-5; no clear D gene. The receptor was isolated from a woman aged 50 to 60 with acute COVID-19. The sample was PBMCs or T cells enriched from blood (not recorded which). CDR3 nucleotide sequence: TGTGCCAGCAGTTACTCGCAACTAGATCAGCCCCAGCATTTT. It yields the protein CASSYSQLDQPQHF.